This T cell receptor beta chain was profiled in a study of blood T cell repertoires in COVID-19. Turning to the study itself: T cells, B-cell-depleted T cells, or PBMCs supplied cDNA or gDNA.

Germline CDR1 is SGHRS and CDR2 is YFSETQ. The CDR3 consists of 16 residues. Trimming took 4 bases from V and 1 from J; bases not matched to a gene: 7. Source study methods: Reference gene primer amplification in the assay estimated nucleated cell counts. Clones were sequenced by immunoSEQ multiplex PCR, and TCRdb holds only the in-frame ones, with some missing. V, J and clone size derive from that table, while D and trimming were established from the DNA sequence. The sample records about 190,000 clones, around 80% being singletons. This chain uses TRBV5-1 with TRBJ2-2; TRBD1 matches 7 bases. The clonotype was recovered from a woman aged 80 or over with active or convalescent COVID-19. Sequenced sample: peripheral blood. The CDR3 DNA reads TGCGCCAGCAGCGCCTGGACAGGACTGAACACCGGGGAGCTGTTTTTT. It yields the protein CASSAWTGLNTGELFF.